These 27 T cell receptor beta chains were sequenced from one sample in a study of blood T cell repertoires in COVID-19. Only in-frame clones appear in the TCRdb table, and some are missing; sequencing was by immunoSEQ multiplex PCR. The sample carries tens of thousands of clones, 75% to 85% recorded once. Sample: peripheral blood. These receptor sequences come from a human donor in a cohort sampled during active COVID-19.

The J gene is TRBJ1-4, the V gene TRBV2, with a weak D call TRBD1 (5 bases). V shed 7 bases and J shed 5 bases, with 8 bases lying between them. The germline V gene has CDR1 SNHLY and CDR2 FYNNEI. CDR3 length: 12 amino acids. The CDR3 DNA reads as TGTGCCAGCAATAGGGGAAATGAAAAACTGTTTTTT. It encodes CASNRGNEKLFF.

The chain recombines TRBV10-2 with TRBJ2-7, with D possibly TRBD1 on 5 matching bases. CDR1 WSHSY and CDR2 SAAADI come from the germline V gene. With 8 bases removed from V and 2 bases from J, the gap between germline ends came to 16 bases. This CDR3 comprises 14 residues. CDR3 nucleotides: TGCGCCAGCCTTCCACGACAGTACCCCTACGAGCAGTACTTC. Translation gives CASLPRQYPYEQYF.

The chain has TRBV24-1 and TRBJ2-3; the D is unclear. Deletions cut 6 bases from V and 6 bases from J, with 18 bases between. The CDR3 runs to 15 residues. The germline CDR1 and CDR2 sequences are KGHDR and SFDVKD. The CDR3 DNA is TGTGCCACCAGTTCGTCAACTCAAACCACCGATACGCAGTATTTT. This gives the protein CATSSSTQTTDTQYF.

The chain carries TRBV27 and TRBJ2-7; 13 positions match TRBD2. Germline CDR1 and CDR2: MNHEY and SMNVEV (reference sequence). This CDR3 is built from 13 residues. The V and J ends lost 8 bases and 7 bases, in that order; junction bases with no gene match: 5. This CDR3 is CASAGLAGEEQYF. CDR3 nucleotide sequence: TGTGCCAGCGCCGGACTAGCGGGGGAGGAGCAGTACTTC.

The chain is built from TRBV7-3 and TRBJ1-1, with no clear D. Trimming pared 3 bases from V and 5 bases from J, leaving 10 bases between. Germline V lookup: CDR1 SGHTA, CDR2 FQGTGA. The CDR3 totals 13 residues. The DNA of the CDR3 is TGTGCCAGCAGCTTTGGAGAGGGTACTGAAGCTTTCTTT. It specifies CASSFGEGTEAFF.

The V call is TRBV11-2, the J call TRBJ2-5; D possibly corresponds to TRBD2 (6 bases). Trimming took off 4 bases at V and 4 bases at J, with 13 bases between the two ends. Looked up from germline, CDR1 is SGHAT and CDR2 is FQNNGV. This CDR3 is 14 amino acids long. The CDR3 DNA reads TGTGCCAGCAGCTCCGGGGGACCCCCAGAGACCCAGTACTTC. Translation gives CASSSGGPPETQYF.

The chain is built from TRBV5-1 and TRBJ2-1; D might be TRBD2 (6 bases). The CDR3 length is 14 residues. V dropped 4 bases and J dropped 9 bases, with 17 bases sitting between them. Per the germline V gene, CDR1 is SGHRS and CDR2 is YFSETQ. DNA for the CDR3: TGCGCCAGCAGCCCTGGGACTCCCAATTTTGAGCAGTTCTTC. As protein: CASSPGTPNFEQFF.

V gene TRBV24-1 combines with J gene TRBJ2-1; 8 bases align to TRBD1. Unmatched junction bases numbered 5, after V lost 4 bases and J lost 10 bases. CDR1 is KGHDR, CDR2 SFDVKD, per germline. CDR3 length: 13 amino acids. The CDR3 DNA reads TGTGCCACCAGTGACCCGACAGGGGACGAGCAGTTCTTC. Residues: CATSDPTGDEQFF.

This sequence joins TRBV7-3 and TRBJ2-5, with a possible D match to TRBD2 (6 bases). Germline CDR1 SGHTA, CDR2 FQGTGA. V was cut by 1 base and J by 4 bases, with 7 bases left in between. The CDR3 covers 13 residues. This chain's CDR3 is CASSLMGGETQYF. The CDR3 DNA follows: TGTGCCAGCAGCTTAATGGGGGGAGAGACCCAGTACTTC. Full variable domain (outside the CDR3, taken from reference TRBV7-3 and TRBJ2-5): GAGVSQTPSNKVTEKGKYVELRCDPISGHTALYWYRQSLGQGPEFLIYFQGTGAADDSGLPNDRFFAVRPEGSVSTLKIQRTERGDSAVYLCASSLMGGETQYFGPGTRLLVL.

On this clone itself: A read error may account for a junction end that differs from germline. The rearrangement links TRBV15 to TRBJ2-7; 8 nucleotides align to TRBD2. The length of the CDR3 is 14 residues. The V gene's germline CDR1 is LNHNV and CDR2 YYDKDF (reference sequence). The CDR3 DNA reads as TGTGCCACCAGCAGAGATGAGAGCGGGGGTGGAAGTGACTTC. Residues: CATSRDESGGGSDF.

The chain employs TRBV30 and TRBJ1-2; tentative D call: TRBD1 (6 bases). The CDR3 contains 12 residues. Germline assignment: CDR1 GTSNPN and CDR2 SVGIG (reference sequence). The CDR3 region is CAVGGGSYGYTF. The CDR3 bases are TGTGCGGTCGGGGGGGGCTCCTATGGCTACACCTTC. Together with reference TRBV30 and TRBJ1-2, the CDR3 gives the full variable domain: SQTIHQWPATLVQPVGSPLSLECTVEGTSNPNLYWYRQAAGRGLQLLFYSVGIGQISSEVPQNLSASRPQDRQFILSSKKLLLSDSGFYLCAVGGGSYGYTFGSGTRLTVV.

This clone showed up just a few times. This chain uses TRBV6-5 with TRBJ1-2, with 7 bases that match TRBD1. Losses at the gene ends were 2 bases for V and 8 bases for J; bases not matched to a gene: 5. From germline, CDR1 is MNHEY and CDR2 SVGAGI. The CDR3 runs to 13 residues. The CDR3 bases are TGTGCCAGCAGTTACCTACAGGGGTGGGGCTACACCTTC. This sequence encodes CASSYLQGWGYTF.

V is TRBV2 and J is TRBJ1-4; 7 nucleotides match TRBD1. This CDR3 region has 15 residues. V dropped 6 bases and J dropped 6; count of bases not matched to a gene: 10. Germline CDR1 reads SNHLY; CDR2 reads FYNNEI. The CDR3 bases are TGTGCCAGCAGGGGCAGACAGGGTGGGGATGAAAAACTGTTTTTT. Translating it yields CASRGRQGGDEKLFF.

V usage is TRBV24-1 and J usage is TRBJ2-7, with D possibly TRBD2 on 6 matching bases. Germline CDR1 and CDR2: KGHDR and SFDVKD. Trimming removed 3 bases at V and 5 bases at J, with 16 bases between. The CDR3 spans 15 residues. The CDR3 DNA sequence: TGTGCCACCAGTGATAACGGCAGGGAGGACGACGAGCAGTACTTC. Amino acids: CATSDNGREDDEQYF.

The chain uses TRBV6-5 and TRBJ2-7; the D gene is possibly TRBD1 (5 bases). V gave up 5 bases and J gave up 4 bases, with 15 bases separating them. The CDR3 length is 14 residues. The V gene's germline CDR1 is MNHEY and CDR2 SVGAGI. The CDR3 here is CASSLNPGLYEQYF. The CDR3 nucleotides are TGTGCCAGCAGTCTAAACCCAGGGTTGTACGAGCAGTACTTC.

The CDR3 protein is CASSPDSNTQYF. The CDR3 DNA reads TGCGCCAGCAGCCCGGACAGTAATACGCAGTATTTT. The chain couples TRBV5-1 to TRBJ2-3, with D maybe TRBD1 (6 bases). The germline V and J ends were trimmed by 4 bases and 7 bases, with 10 bases remaining between them. Germline CDR1 reads SGHRS; CDR2 reads YFSETQ. This CDR3 has 12 amino acids.

The chain recombines TRBV9 with TRBJ1-1, with 9 bases matching TRBD1. Trimming took 3 bases from V and 6 from J; bases not matched to a gene: 3. Germline CDR1 and CDR2: SGDLS and YYNGEE. There are 13 residues in the CDR3. The CDR3 DNA follows: TGTGCCAGCAGCGCGGGGACAGGGCCTGAAGCTTTCTTT. It specifies CASSAGTGPEAFF. Complete variable domain (other parts from reference TRBV9 and TRBJ1-1): DSGVTQTPKHLITATGQRVTLRCSPRSGDLSVYWYQQSLDQGLQFLIQYYNGEERAKGNILERFSAQQFPDLHSELNLSSLELGDSALYFCASSAGTGPEAFFGQGTRLTVV.

This sequence joins TRBV7-8 and TRBJ1-5; D remains ambiguous. Trimming took 5 bases from V and 7 from J, leaving 9 bases between them. This CDR3 has 12 residues. The germline gives CDR1 SGHVS, CDR2 FQNEAQ. Here the CDR3 reads CASSPRSQPQHF. The CDR3 region has the DNA TGTGCCAGCAGCCCTCGGTCCCAGCCCCAGCATTTT. The full variable domain, its missing parts supplied by reference TRBV7-8 and TRBJ1-5, is GAGVSQSPRYKVAKRGQDVALRCDPISGHVSLFWYQQALGQGPEFLTYFQNEAQLDKSGLPSDRFFAERPEGSVSTLKIQRTQQEDSAVYLCASSPRSQPQHFGDGTRLSIL.

J is TRBJ1-4 and V is TRBV19; D gene ambiguous. CDR1 is LNHDA and CDR2 is SQIVND in the germline V gene (reference sequence). CDR3 length: 13 amino acids. The germline V and J ends were trimmed by 8 bases and 6 bases, with 13 bases remaining between them. The DNA of the CDR3 is TGTGCCAGTCGCGAGGAGATTGATGAAAAACTGTTTTTT. It encodes CASREEIDEKLFF.

The J gene is TRBJ2-2, the V gene TRBV6-1; 8 bases fit TRBD2. Germline V gene sequence: CDR1 MNHNS, CDR2 SASEGT. V shed 8 bases and J 0 bases; nucleotides not matched to a gene: 5. The CDR3 spans 15 residues. The DNA for the CDR3 is TGTGCCAGCCTACGGGAGGGGTCGAACACCGGGGAGCTGTTTTTT. Translating gives CASLREGSNTGELFF.

The chain joins TRBV24-1 to TRBJ2-5; TRBD1 agrees at 9 bases. This CDR3 is 13 amino acids long. The germline V gene has CDR1 KGHDR and CDR2 SFDVKD. Trimming cost V 7 bases and J 5 bases; bases outside gene matches: 4. The CDR3 nucleotides are TGTGCCACCAGCCGGACAGGGGAGGAGACCCAGTACTTC. It codes for CATSRTGEETQYF.

This chain connects TRBV6-5 to TRBJ2-3; 12 bases match TRBD2. The germline V gene has CDR1 MNHEY and CDR2 SVGAGI. CDR3 length equals 16 residues. Trimming cost V 2 bases and J 6 bases; bases outside gene matches: 6. CDR3 residues: CASSYGLAGRGDTQYF. The CDR3 DNA reads TGTGCCAGCAGTTACGGACTAGCGGGGAGAGGGGATACGCAGTATTTT.

The genes are TRBV19 and TRBJ2-3, with 10 bases aligning to TRBD1. There are 13 residues in the CDR3. Unmatched junction bases numbered 2, after V lost 5 bases and J lost 6 bases. CDR1 and CDR2 from the germline V gene are LNHDA and SQIVND (reference sequence). CDR3 in amino acids: CASSGTGEDTQYF. The CDR3 nucleotides read TGTGCCAGTAGTGGGACAGGGGAGGATACGCAGTATTTT.

J is TRBJ2-1 and V is TRBV7-9; D perhaps matches TRBD2 (5 bases). V gave up 7 bases and J gave up 8 bases, with 15 bases separating them. Germline V gene sequence: CDR1 SEHNR, CDR2 FQNEAQ (reference sequence). The CDR3 is made up of 13 amino acids. In DNA, the CDR3 is TGTGCCAGCACAGAGGGTCTTGTCGATGAGCAGTTCTTC. Translating gives CASTEGLVDEQFF.

This chain joins TRBV7-7 and TRBJ2-5; 9 bases agree with TRBD1. The CDR3 spans 14 residues. V shed 5 bases and J 5 bases; nucleotides not matched to a gene: 6. The germline V gene encodes CDR1 SSHAT and CDR2 FNYEAQ (reference sequence). CDR3 region: CASSEGQGLETQYF. DNA for the CDR3: TGTGCCAGCAGCGAGGGACAGGGCTTGGAGACCCAGTACTTC.

The chain couples TRBV5-1 to TRBJ1-6; 9 nucleotides line up with TRBD1. This CDR3 is built from 16 residues. Germline-derived CDR1 and CDR2 are SGHRS and YFSETQ. The V and J ends lost 2 bases and 7 bases, in that order; junction bases with no gene match: 7. The CDR3 region is CASSLRPGQGNSPLHF. The CDR3 DNA is TGCGCCAGCAGCTTACGACCGGGACAGGGAAATTCACCCCTCCACTTT. Combining the CDR3 with reference TRBV5-1 and TRBJ1-6 gives the whole variable domain KAGVTQTPRYLIKTRGQQVTLSCSPISGHRSVSWYQQTPGQGLQFLFEYFSETQRNKGNFPGRFSGRQFSNSRSEMNVSTLELGDSALYLCASSLRPGQGNSPLHFGNGTRLTVT.

The chain recombines TRBV6-5 with TRBJ2-7; weak D call: TRBD2 (7 bases). There are 14 residues in the CDR3. Trimming stripped 6 bases from V and 2 bases from J, with 14 bases between. CDR1 MNHEY and CDR2 SVGAGI come from the germline V gene. The CDR3 bases are TGTGCCAGCAGCCCGGGGGGCACGGCCTACGAGCAGTACTTC. Its translation is CASSPGGTAYEQYF.